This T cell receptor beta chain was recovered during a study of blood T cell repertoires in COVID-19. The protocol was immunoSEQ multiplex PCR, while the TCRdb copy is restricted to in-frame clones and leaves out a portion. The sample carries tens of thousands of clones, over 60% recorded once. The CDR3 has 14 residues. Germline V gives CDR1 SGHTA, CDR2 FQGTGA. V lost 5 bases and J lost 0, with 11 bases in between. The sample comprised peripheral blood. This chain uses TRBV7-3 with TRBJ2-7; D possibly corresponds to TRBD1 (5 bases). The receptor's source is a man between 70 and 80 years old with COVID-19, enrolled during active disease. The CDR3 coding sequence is TGTGCCAGCAGCCCCGACAGCCTCTCCTACGAGCAGTACTTC. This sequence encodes CASSPDSLSYEQYF.